The 18 T cell receptor beta chains below all came from one sample that was sequenced in a study of T cell changes during pregnancy in multiple sclerosis. Assay used: immunoSEQ multiplex PCR; TCRdb lists only in-frame clones, some missing. The data hold some 89,000 clones, with about 95% observed a single time. The sample was peripheral blood, taken in the third trimester of pregnancy. These receptors all stem from a female donor with multiple sclerosis, enrolled in a pregnancy study.

This chain links TRBV19 with TRBJ2-1; D not resolved. Trimming took off 3 bases at V and 9 bases at J, with 9 bases between the two ends. The CDR3 contains 12 residues. From germline, CDR1 is LNHDA and CDR2 SQIVND (reference sequence). The CDR3 reads CASSIPDSEQFF. CDR3 DNA sequence: TGTGCCAGTAGTATTCCAGACTCTGAGCAGTTCTTC.

The V and J genes are TRBV6-1 and TRBJ1-2; no reliable D call. Germline assignment: CDR1 MNHNS and CDR2 SASEGT. The CDR3 sequence is 14 residues long. V lost 6 bases and J lost 0, with 11 bases in between. CDR3 loop: CASRRTDPNYGYTF. DNA of the CDR3: TGTGCCAGCAGGAGAACAGATCCTAACTATGGCTACACCTTC.

The genes are TRBV10-2 and TRBJ2-7, with 13 bases matching TRBD2. The CDR3 totals 15 residues. The V segment lost 0 bases and the J segment 8 bases; nucleotides outside the gene matches: 4. Germline CDR1 reads WSHSY; CDR2 reads SAAADI. This CDR3 reads CASSESRLAGGKQYF. CDR3 DNA sequence: TGCGCCAGCAGTGAGTCGCGACTAGCGGGGGGTAAGCAGTACTTC.

This chain joins TRBV7-6 and TRBJ1-3; 8 nucleotides align to TRBD1. The CDR3 has 16 amino acids. The ends lost 1 base at V and 0 bases at J; junction bases unmatched: 2. In germline, CDR1 is SGHVS, CDR2 FNYEAQ. CDR3 amino acids: CASSLVGQDSGNTIYF. CDR3 coding DNA: TGTGCCAGCAGCTTAGTGGGACAGGACTCTGGAAACACCATATATTTT.

The chain employs TRBV19 and TRBJ2-5; D is unclear. Trimming left V 6 bases short and J 2 bases short, with 16 bases between. Germline CDR1 LNHDA, CDR2 SQIVND (reference sequence). The CDR3 runs to 15 residues. The CDR3 is CASRNAAAVQETQYF. In nucleotides, the CDR3 is TGTGCCAGTAGAAATGCGGCGGCCGTACAAGAGACCCAGTACTTC.

The gene calls are TRBV6-6 and TRBJ1-4, with TRBD1 matching over 7 bases. There are 16 residues in the CDR3. Per the germline V gene, CDR1 is MNHNY and CDR2 is SVGAGI (reference sequence). V shed 7 bases, J shed 0 bases, and the junction held 8 bases outside the gene matches. Here the CDR3 reads CASNPDRDTTNEKLFF. DNA of the CDR3: TGTGCCAGCAACCCCGACAGGGACACAACTAATGAAAAACTGTTTTTT.

The rearrangement uses TRBV4-2 and TRBJ2-5, with no clear D. V dropped 0 bases and J dropped 6 bases, with 14 bases sitting between them. Germline V gives CDR1 LGHNA, CDR2 YNFKEQ. The CDR3 covers 15 residues. The CDR3 loop is CASSQDGQSEKTQYF. The CDR3 nucleotides are TGTGCCAGCAGCCAAGATGGTCAAAGCGAAAAGACCCAGTACTTC.

This clone has only one observation. V usage is TRBV27 and J usage is TRBJ1-1, with TRBD1 matching over 7 bases. After removal of 6 bases from V and 0 bases from J, the junction contained 22 bases not matched to a gene. Per the germline V gene, CDR1 is MNHEY and CDR2 is SMNVEV (reference sequence). The CDR3 sequence is 20 residues long. As DNA, the CDR3 is TGTGCCAGCAGGACATTAGTTTTAAAACAGGGGAAGGAGATGAACACTGAAGCTTTCTTT. It yields the protein CASRTLVLKQGKEMNTEAFF.

The rearrangement uses TRBV7-2 and TRBJ1-5, with D maybe TRBD1 (5 bases). Germline values: CDR1 SGHTA, CDR2 FQGNSA. The CDR3 consists of 13 residues. The ends were cut back, 6 bases at V and 7 bases at J, with 13 bases in the middle. The CDR3 here is CASSQRGGQPQHF. The CDR3 DNA sequence: TGTGCCAGCAGTCAAAGGGGAGGGCAGCCCCAGCATTTT.

The DNA for the CDR3 is TGTGCCAGCAGCTCCCTCGGGGCGCTAGCGGGGAGCTCCTACGAGCAGTACTTC. The encoded protein is CASSSLGALAGSSYEQYF. The V call is TRBV5-5, the J call TRBJ2-7, with TRBD2 matching over 9 bases. After removal of 3 bases from V and 0 bases from J, the junction contained 13 bases not matched to a gene. Germline CDR1 and CDR2: SGHKS and YYEKEE (reference sequence). The CDR3 consists of 18 residues.

The chain couples TRBV13 to TRBJ2-3, with 9 bases that match TRBD1. The CDR3 consists of 16 residues. With 5 bases clipped from V and 4 bases from J, the junction kept 10 bases outside the gene matches. Germline V CDR1 and CDR2: PRHDT, FYEKMQ (reference sequence). Here the CDR3 reads CASSLQTGGFSDTQYF. The CDR3 DNA sequence: TGTGCCAGCAGCCTTCAGACAGGGGGTTTTTCAGATACGCAGTATTTT.

This chain uses TRBV6-1 with TRBJ2-5; TRBD2 agrees at 14 bases. Germline-derived CDR1 and CDR2 are MNHNS and SASEGT. The V segment lost 1 base and the J segment 6 bases; nucleotides outside the gene matches: 1. The CDR3 extends over 15 amino acids. CDR3 coding DNA: TGTGCCAGCAGTGAAGGGACTAGCGGGGGGCAGACCCAGTACTTC. Protein product: CASSEGTSGGQTQYF.

This clone was seen a few times. The V call is TRBV10-1, the J call TRBJ1-5; 8 bases line up with TRBD1. Germline V gives CDR1 WNHNN, CDR2 SYGVQD (reference sequence). The CDR3 sequence is 12 residues long. The ends lost 9 bases at V and 6 bases at J; junction bases unmatched: 4. This CDR3 is CASRQGIQPQHF. In DNA form, the CDR3 reads TGCGCCAGTAGACAGGGGATTCAGCCCCAGCATTTT.

This chain joins TRBV29-1 and TRBJ2-1, with 9 positions matching TRBD1. Germline loops: CDR1 SQVTM, CDR2 ANQGSEA. This CDR3 is 15 amino acids long. V dropped 5 bases and J dropped 7; count of bases not matched to a gene: 12. DNA for the CDR3: TGCAGCGTTAACCCGGGACAGGGTCCGGGGAATGAGCAGTTCTTC. Translated: CSVNPGQGPGNEQFF.

This clone appeared a single time. The chain joins TRBV7-9 to TRBJ1-6; D is uncertain. Trimming left V 1 base short and J 9 bases short, with 13 bases between. Germline V gives CDR1 SEHNR, CDR2 FQNEAQ (reference sequence). The CDR3 runs to 15 residues. The chain's CDR3 is CASSLDWIEGSPLHF. The DNA for the CDR3 is TGTGCCAGCAGCTTAGACTGGATAGAGGGTTCACCCCTCCACTTT.

The chain employs TRBV9 and TRBJ2-2, with D uncertain. V lost 0 bases and J lost 0, with 9 bases in between. The CDR3 is made up of 16 amino acids. Looked up from germline, CDR1 is SGDLS and CDR2 is YYNGEE. The CDR3: CASSVEPGTNTGELFF. CDR3 nucleotides: TGTGCCAGCAGCGTAGAGCCAGGAACGAACACCGGGGAGCTGTTTTTT.

V usage is TRBV19 and J usage is TRBJ1-2; perhaps TRBD1 as D (6 bases). The V and J ends lost 8 bases and 12 bases respectively, with 19 bases between them. From germline, CDR1 is LNHDA and CDR2 SQIVND (reference sequence). CDR3 length: 12 amino acids. The chain's CDR3 is CASWTLGGPNTF. Here the CDR3 DNA reads TGTGCCAGTTGGACCTTGGGGGGGCCCAACACCTTC.

The V gene is TRBV19, the J gene TRBJ2-2; TRBD2 matches 10 bases. Germline V lookup: CDR1 LNHDA, CDR2 SQIVND (reference sequence). The junction had 11 bases not matched to a gene; V was cut back by 3 bases and J by 4 bases. The CDR3 contains 18 residues. The CDR3 sequence is CASSIKAGGLRGTGELFF. CDR3 in DNA: TGTGCCAGTAGTATCAAAGCGGGGGGGCTCCGGGGCACCGGGGAGCTGTTTTTT.